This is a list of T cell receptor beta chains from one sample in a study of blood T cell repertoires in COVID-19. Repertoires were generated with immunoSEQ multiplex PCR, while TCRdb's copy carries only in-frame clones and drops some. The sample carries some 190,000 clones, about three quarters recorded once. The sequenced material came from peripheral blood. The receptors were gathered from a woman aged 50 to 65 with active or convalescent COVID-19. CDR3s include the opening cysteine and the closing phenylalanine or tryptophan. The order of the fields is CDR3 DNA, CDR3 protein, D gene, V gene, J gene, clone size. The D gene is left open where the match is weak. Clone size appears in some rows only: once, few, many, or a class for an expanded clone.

TGTGCCAGCAGCTTCTCGGGAGTAGGAGAGACCCAGTACTTC	CASSFSGVGETQYF	-	TRBV7-3	TRBJ2-5	-
TGTGCCAGCAGCTTAGATGGACTAGCGGCCTACGAGCAGTACTTC	CASSLDGLAAYEQYF	TRBD2	TRBV7-6	TRBJ2-7	once
TGTGCCAGCAGTCCCGGACAGGGGGCGTCTCTCTTCTATGGCTACACCTTC	CASSPGQGASLFYGYTF	TRBD1	TRBV6-6	TRBJ1-2	-
TGTGCCAGCAGGTCCCCTCGGAATGAGCAGTTCTTC	CASRSPRNEQFF	-	TRBV6-5	TRBJ2-1	-
TGTGCCAGCAGTATCCGTGTTCGGGGGTCCTACAATGAGCAGTTCTTC	CASSIRVRGSYNEQFF	-	TRBV7-9	TRBJ2-1	-
TGTGCCAGTAGTATCGGGCAGGGGGCAACCTACGAGCAGTACTTC	CASSIGQGATYEQYF	TRBD1	TRBV19	TRBJ2-7	-
TGTGCCAGCAGCAAAACAGGGGGACTTAACACTGAAGCTTTCTTT	CASSKTGGLNTEAFF	TRBD1	TRBV9	TRBJ1-1	-
TGTGCCAGCACTACTGTAGAAGGGGGCCTGGAGACCCAGTACTTC	CASTTVEGGLETQYF	TRBD1	TRBV28	TRBJ2-5	once
TGTGCCAGCAGCTTAGCATCCGGGGGGGCCTCCAATGAGCAGTTCTTC	CASSLASGGASNEQFF	TRBD2	TRBV7-8	TRBJ2-1	-
TGTGCCAGCAGTTATCGAGACACCTCCTCCTACGAGCAGTACTTC	CASSYRDTSSYEQYF	-	TRBV6-5	TRBJ2-7	-
TGCAGCGTTGAACAGGGCCTTGACTACACCTTC	CSVEQGLDYTF	-	TRBV29-1	TRBJ1-2	few
TGCGCCAGCAGCGGCGGGACAGGGTGGACGAACACTGAAGCTTTCTTT	CASSGGTGWTNTEAFF	TRBD1	TRBV5-1	TRBJ1-1	-
TGTGCCAGCAGGCCTCGGGAACGACTAAGAGGTGAGCAGTTCTTC	CASRPRERLRGEQFF	-	TRBV6-2/TRBV6-3	TRBJ2-1	few
TGTGCCAGCAGTTCTTGGACAGGGCGCTATAATTCACCCCTCCACTTT	CASSSWTGRYNSPLHF	TRBD1	TRBV6-2/TRBV6-3	TRBJ1-6	-
TGCAGCGTTCCGGGACAGTCTAACTATGGCTACACCTTC	CSVPGQSNYGYTF	TRBD1	TRBV29-1	TRBJ1-2	-
TGTGCCAGTACCCCGGGAGATCGAATAGCGGGCATTCAGTACTTC	CASTPGDRIAGIQYF	TRBD2	TRBV19	TRBJ2-4	-
TGTGCCAGCAGTTCCCAAGGGACTAGCGGGGGGGGTGAGCAGTTCTTC	CASSSQGTSGGGEQFF	TRBD2	TRBV28	TRBJ2-1	-
TGTGCCAGCCCTCCGGGACAGGGAGCCGGGGAGCTGTTTTTT	CASPPGQGAGELFF	TRBD1	TRBV6-5	TRBJ2-2	once
TGTGCCAGCAGTGCTCTCCAGGGGGCAGATACGCAGTATTTT	CASSALQGADTQYF	TRBD1	TRBV2	TRBJ2-3	-
TGCGCCAGCAGCTTGGTGGGGCAGGGAGGACTTCAGAACTATGGCTACACCTTC	CASSLVGQGGLQNYGYTF	-	TRBV5-1	TRBJ1-2	-
TGTGCCGTTTCTGGGACTACTTCTAATGAGCAGTTCTTC	CAVSGTTSNEQFF	TRBD2	TRBV6-5	TRBJ2-1	once
TGTGCCAGCAGCTTGACACTAGCGGCCTCTTACGAGCAGTACTTC	CASSLTLAASYEQYF	TRBD2	TRBV5-4	TRBJ2-7	-
TGTGCCACCAGTGATGCCAGGGGACCGGGGCGAGATACGCAGTATTTT	CATSDARGPGRDTQYF	-	TRBV24-1	TRBJ2-3	-
TGTGCCAGTAGTGAACCACAGGGGGCGCGAACTGAAGCTTTCTTT	CASSEPQGARTEAFF	TRBD1	TRBV19	TRBJ1-1	-
TGTGCCAGCAGCCTACCGGGACAGGGTACCCCCATGGGCTACACCTTC	CASSLPGQGTPMGYTF	TRBD1	TRBV4-2	TRBJ1-2	-
TGTGCCAGCAGTGAACAGGTCCCCTCTGGGGCCAACGTCCTGACTTTC	CASSEQVPSGANVLTF	-	TRBV6-1	TRBJ2-6	-
TGTGCCAGCAGCTGGGGGACTAGCGGGGTACAAGAGACCCAGTACTTC	CASSWGTSGVQETQYF	TRBD2	TRBV13	TRBJ2-5	-
TGTGCCTGGAGGACAGGGTTCGAAAAACTGTTTTTT	CAWRTGFEKLFF	TRBD1	TRBV30	TRBJ1-4	-
TGTGCCAGCAGTGAATTGACTAGCAGTTACAATGAGCAGTTCTTC	CASSELTSSYNEQFF	TRBD2	TRBV6-1	TRBJ2-1	once
TGTGCCAGCAGCTTAGATAGGGGGGGCGAAAAACTGTTTTTT	CASSLDRGGEKLFF	-	TRBV11-2	TRBJ1-4	-
TGTGCCAGCAGCCCGGGACAGCGAAACATGAACACTGAAGCTTTCTTT	CASSPGQRNMNTEAFF	TRBD1	TRBV13	TRBJ1-1	-
TGCGCCAGCAGCCAAGAATACAGGGGACCTAACTATGGCTACACCTTC	CASSQEYRGPNYGYTF	TRBD1	TRBV4-3	TRBJ1-2	-
TGTGCCAGCAGCTTACAGGGGGGAGTAGGCACTGAAGCTTTCTTT	CASSLQGGVGTEAFF	TRBD1	TRBV7-3	TRBJ1-1	few
TGTGCCAGCAGTGAAGCGACAGGGGGAGGCACAGATACGCAGTATTTT	CASSEATGGGTDTQYF	TRBD1	TRBV2	TRBJ2-3	-
TGTGCCAGCAGTACCGTGCAGGGGGCTGGGACTGAAGCTTTCTTT	CASSTVQGAGTEAFF	TRBD1	TRBV28	TRBJ1-1	-
TGTGCCAGCAGCTCGGACAGGGCACGAGAGCAGTACTTC	CASSSDRAREQYF	TRBD1	TRBV7-3	TRBJ2-7	-